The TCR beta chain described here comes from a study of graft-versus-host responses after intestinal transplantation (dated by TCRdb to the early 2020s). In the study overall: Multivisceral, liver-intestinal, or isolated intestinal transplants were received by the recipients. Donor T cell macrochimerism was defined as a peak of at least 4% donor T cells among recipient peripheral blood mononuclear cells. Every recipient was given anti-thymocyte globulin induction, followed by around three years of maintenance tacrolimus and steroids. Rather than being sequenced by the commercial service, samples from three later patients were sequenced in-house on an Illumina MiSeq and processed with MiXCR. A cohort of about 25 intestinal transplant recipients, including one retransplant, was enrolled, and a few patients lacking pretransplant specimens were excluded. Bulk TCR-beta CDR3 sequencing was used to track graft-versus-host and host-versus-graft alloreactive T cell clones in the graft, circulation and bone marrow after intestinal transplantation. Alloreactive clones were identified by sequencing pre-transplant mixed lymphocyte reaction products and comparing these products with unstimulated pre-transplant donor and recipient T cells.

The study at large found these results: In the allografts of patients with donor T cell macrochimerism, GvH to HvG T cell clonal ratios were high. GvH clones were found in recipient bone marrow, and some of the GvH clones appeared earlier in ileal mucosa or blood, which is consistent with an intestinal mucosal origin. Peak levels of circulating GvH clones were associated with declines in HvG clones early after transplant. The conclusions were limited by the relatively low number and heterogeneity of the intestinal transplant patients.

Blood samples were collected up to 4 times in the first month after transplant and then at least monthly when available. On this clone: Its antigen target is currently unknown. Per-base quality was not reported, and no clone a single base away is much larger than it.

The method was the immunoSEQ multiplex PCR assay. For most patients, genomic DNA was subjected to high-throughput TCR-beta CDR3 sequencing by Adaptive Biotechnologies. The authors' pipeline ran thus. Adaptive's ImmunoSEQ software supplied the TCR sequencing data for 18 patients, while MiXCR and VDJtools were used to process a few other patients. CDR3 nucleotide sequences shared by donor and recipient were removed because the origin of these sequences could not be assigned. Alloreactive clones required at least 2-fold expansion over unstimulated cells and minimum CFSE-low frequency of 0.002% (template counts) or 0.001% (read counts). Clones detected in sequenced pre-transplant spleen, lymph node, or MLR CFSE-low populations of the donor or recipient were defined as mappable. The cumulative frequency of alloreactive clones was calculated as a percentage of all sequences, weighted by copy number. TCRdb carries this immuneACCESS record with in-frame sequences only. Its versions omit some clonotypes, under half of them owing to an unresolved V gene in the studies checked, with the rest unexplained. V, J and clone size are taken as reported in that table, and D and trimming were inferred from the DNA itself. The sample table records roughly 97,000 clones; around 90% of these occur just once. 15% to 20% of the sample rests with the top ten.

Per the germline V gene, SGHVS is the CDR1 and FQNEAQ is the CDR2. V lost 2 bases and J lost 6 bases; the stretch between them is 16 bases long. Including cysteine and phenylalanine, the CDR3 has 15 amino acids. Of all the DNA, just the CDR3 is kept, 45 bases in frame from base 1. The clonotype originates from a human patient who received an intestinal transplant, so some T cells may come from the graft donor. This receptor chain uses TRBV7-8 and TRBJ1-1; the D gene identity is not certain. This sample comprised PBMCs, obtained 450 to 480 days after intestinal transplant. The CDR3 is CASSLISGSVPEAFF. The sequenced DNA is TGTGCCAGCAGCTTAATATCTGGGTCAGTCCCTGAAGCTTTCTTT.